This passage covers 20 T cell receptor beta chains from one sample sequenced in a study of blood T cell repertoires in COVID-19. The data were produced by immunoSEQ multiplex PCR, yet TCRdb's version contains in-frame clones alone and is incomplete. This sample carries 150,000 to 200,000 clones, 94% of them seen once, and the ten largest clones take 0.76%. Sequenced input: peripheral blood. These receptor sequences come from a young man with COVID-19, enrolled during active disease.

The CDR3, as DNA: TGTGCCAGCAGCTTAGAACAGGGGGCGGTGGAAAAACTGTTTTTT. It codes for CASSLEQGAVEKLFF. The chain carries TRBV11-2 and TRBJ1-4, with 9 bases that match TRBD1. Germline V gene data show CDR1 as SGHAT and CDR2 as FQNNGV. This CDR3 contains 15 residues. V lost 0 bases, J lost 8 bases, and 4 bases stayed unmatched.

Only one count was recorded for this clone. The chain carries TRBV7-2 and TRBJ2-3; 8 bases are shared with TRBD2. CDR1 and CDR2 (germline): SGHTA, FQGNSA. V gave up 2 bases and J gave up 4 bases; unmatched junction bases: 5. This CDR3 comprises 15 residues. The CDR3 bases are TGTGCCAGCAGCTTAATTAGCGGGGAGGCAGATACGCAGTATTTT. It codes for CASSLISGEADTQYF.

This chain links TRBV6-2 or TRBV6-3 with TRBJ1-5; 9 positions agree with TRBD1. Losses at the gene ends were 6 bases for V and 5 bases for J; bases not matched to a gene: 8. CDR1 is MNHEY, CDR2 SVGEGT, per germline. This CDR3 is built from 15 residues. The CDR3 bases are TGTGCCAGCAGCTCCGGGACAGGGATACATCAGCCCCAGCATTTT. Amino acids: CASSSGTGIHQPQHF.

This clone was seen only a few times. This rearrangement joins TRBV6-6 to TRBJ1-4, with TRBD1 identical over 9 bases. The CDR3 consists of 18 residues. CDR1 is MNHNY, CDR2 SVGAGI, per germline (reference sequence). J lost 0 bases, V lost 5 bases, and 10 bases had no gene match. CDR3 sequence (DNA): TGTGCCAGCAGTCAGGTGGGACAGGGAATTGCAACTAATGAAAAACTGTTTTTT. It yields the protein CASSQVGQGIATNEKLFF.

In DNA, the CDR3 is TGTGCCAGCAGTGAAGCTGGGGGACAGGGAGGATTTTATGGCTACACCTTC. Residues: CASSEAGGQGGFYGYTF. The gene calls are TRBV2 and TRBJ1-2; TRBD1 agrees at 9 bases. This CDR3 has 17 amino acids. Trimming at V came to 0 bases and at J to 5 bases, leaving 10 bases not matched to a gene. Per germline, CDR1 SNHLY and CDR2 FYNNEI.

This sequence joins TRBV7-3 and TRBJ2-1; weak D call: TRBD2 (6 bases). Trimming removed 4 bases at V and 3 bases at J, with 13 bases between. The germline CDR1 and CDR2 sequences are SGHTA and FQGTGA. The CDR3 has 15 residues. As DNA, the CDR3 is TGTGCCAGCAGCTCCCTCGCGGGGAGCTACAATGAGCAGTTCTTC. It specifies CASSSLAGSYNEQFF.

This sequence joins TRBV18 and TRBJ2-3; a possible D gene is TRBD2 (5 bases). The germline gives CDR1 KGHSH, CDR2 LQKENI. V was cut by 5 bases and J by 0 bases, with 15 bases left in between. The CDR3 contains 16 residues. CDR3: CASSGRTPPSTDTQYF. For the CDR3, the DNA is TGTGCCAGCTCAGGAAGGACTCCACCTAGCACAGATACGCAGTATTTT.

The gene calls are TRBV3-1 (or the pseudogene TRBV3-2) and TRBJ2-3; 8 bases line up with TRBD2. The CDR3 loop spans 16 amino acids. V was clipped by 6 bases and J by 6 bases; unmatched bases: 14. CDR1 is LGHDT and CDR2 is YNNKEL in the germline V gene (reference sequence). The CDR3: CASSHLRGGRGDTQYF. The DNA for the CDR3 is TGTGCCAGCAGTCATCTACGGGGGGGCCGCGGTGATACGCAGTATTTT.

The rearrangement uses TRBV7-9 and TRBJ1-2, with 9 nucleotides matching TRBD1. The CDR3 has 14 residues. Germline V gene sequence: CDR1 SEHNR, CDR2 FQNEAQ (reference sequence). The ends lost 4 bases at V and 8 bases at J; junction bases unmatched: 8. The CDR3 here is CASSSGQGSEGYTF. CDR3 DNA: TGTGCCAGCAGCTCGGGACAGGGAAGTGAGGGCTACACCTTC. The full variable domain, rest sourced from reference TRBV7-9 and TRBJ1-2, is DTGVSQNPRHKITKRGQNVTFRCDPISEHNRLYWYRQTLGQGPEFLTYFQNEAQLEKSRLLSDRFSAERPKGSFSTLEIQRTEQGDSAMYLCASSSGQGSEGYTFGSGTRLTVV.

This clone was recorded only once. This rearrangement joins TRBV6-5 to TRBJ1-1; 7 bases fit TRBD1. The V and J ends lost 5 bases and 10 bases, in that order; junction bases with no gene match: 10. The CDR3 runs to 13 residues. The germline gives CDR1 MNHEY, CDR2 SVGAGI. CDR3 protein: CASSLGQGGRAFF. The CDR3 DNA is TGTGCCAGCAGTCTGGGGCAGGGGGGCAGAGCTTTCTTT.

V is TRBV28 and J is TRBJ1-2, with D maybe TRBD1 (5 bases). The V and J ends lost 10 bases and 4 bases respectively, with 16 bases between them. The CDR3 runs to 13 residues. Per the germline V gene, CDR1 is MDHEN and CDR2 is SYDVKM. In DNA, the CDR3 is TGTGCCACCCGGGAGGGGAGGGGCTATGGCTACACCTTC. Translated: CATREGRGYGYTF.

The CDR3 region is CASGWGTGWETQYF. The CDR3 nucleotides are TGTGCCAGCGGGTGGGGGACAGGGTGGGAGACCCAGTACTTC. This rearrangement joins TRBV2 to TRBJ2-5, with TRBD1 identical over 9 bases. The CDR3 extends over 14 amino acids. The V and J ends lost 8 bases and 5 bases, in that order; junction bases with no gene match: 9. Germline V gene lookup returns CDR1 SNHLY and CDR2 FYNNEI.

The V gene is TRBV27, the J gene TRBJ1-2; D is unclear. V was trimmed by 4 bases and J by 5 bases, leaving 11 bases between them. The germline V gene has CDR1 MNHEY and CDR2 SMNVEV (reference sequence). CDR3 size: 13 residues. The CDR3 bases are TGTGCCAGCAGTTCGGGGTGGCGGTATGGCTACACCTTC. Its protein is CASSSGWRYGYTF.

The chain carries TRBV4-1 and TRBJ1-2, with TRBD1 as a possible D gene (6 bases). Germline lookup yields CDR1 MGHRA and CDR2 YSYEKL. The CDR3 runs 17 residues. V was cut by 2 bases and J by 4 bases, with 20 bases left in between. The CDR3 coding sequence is TGCGCCAGCAGCCAAAACCGACGGCAGGGGAGTTCCTATGGCTACACCTTC. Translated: CASSQNRRQGSSYGYTF.

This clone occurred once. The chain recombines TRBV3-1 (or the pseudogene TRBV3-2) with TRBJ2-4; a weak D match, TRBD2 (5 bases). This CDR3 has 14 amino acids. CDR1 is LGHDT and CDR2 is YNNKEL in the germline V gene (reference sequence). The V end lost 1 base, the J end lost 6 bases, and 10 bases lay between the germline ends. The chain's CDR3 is CASSQGGRPNIQYF. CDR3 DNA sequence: TGTGCCAGCAGCCAAGGCGGGCGACCAAACATTCAGTACTTC.

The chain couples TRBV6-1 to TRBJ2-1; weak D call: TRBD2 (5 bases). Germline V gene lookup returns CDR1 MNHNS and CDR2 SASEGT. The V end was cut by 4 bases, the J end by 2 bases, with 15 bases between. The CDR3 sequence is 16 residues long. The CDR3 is CASSGAAGATYNEQFF. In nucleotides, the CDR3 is TGTGCCAGCAGTGGGGCGGCGGGTGCCACCTACAATGAGCAGTTCTTC.

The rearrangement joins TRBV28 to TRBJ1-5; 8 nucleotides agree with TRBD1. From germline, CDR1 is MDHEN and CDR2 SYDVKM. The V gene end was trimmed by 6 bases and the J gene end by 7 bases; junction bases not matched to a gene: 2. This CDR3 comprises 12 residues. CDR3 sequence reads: CASRTGAQPQHF. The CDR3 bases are TGTGCCAGCAGGACAGGGGCCCAGCCCCAGCATTTT.

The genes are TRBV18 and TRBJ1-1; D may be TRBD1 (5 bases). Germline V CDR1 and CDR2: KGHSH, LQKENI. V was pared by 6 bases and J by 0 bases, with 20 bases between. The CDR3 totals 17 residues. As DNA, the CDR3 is TGTGCCAGCTCCCGTAACCCTTTTTCGGGGGTGAACACTGAAGCTTTCTTT. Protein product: CASSRNPFSGVNTEAFF.

The CDR3 bases are TGTGCCTGGAGAGTTGCGGCCGGGGAGCTGTTTTTT. Encoded protein: CAWRVAAGELFF. V usage is TRBV30 and J usage is TRBJ2-2; D is unclear. V lost 3 bases and J 6 bases, leaving 8 bases between the germline ends. This CDR3 contains 12 residues. The germline CDR1 and CDR2 sequences are GTSNPN and SVGIG (reference sequence).

The CDR3: CATSRDTSGQETQYF. DNA for the CDR3: TGTGCCACCAGCAGAGATACTAGCGGGCAAGAGACCCAGTACTTC. This rearrangement joins TRBV15 to TRBJ2-5; 9 positions agree with TRBD2. The CDR3 sequence is 15 residues long. Germline lookup yields CDR1 LNHNV and CDR2 YYDKDF (reference sequence). V lost 0 bases to trimming and J lost 2 bases; unmatched junction nucleotides: 1.